A selection of T cell receptor beta chains follows, all from one sample in a study of shared clonotypes between healthy human individuals. TCRdb keeps only in-frame clones here, not all; method: immunoSEQ multiplex PCR. The data contain more than 2 million clones, around 96% of them singletons. The sample taken for sequencing was naive CD8+ T cells sorted from blood. These receptors were obtained from a man between 18 and 29 years old in good health. Both conserved end residues are part of each CDR3. The D gene is left open where the match is weak. A clone size is listed for some rows: how often the clone was seen (once, few, many), or a class if it is expanded.

clone size: -; D gene: -; J gene: TRBJ1-5; V gene: TRBV6-1; CDR3 DNA: TGTGCCAGCACTATAACAGAGGACAGTTATCAGCCCCAGCATTTT; CDR3 protein: CASTITEDSYQPQHF
clone size: once; D gene: TRBD1; J gene: TRBJ2-7; V gene: TRBV29-1; CDR3 DNA: TGCAGCGTTGAAGGGGACAGGGAAACCTACGAGCAGTACTTC; CDR3 protein: CSVEGDRETYEQYF
clone size: -; D gene: -; J gene: TRBJ2-7; V gene: TRBV6-5; CDR3 DNA: TGTGCCAGCAGTCCGGGGCCCACCTACGAGCAGTACTTC; CDR3 protein: CASSPGPTYEQYF
clone size: -; D gene: -; J gene: TRBJ1-6; V gene: TRBV28; CDR3 DNA: TGTGCCAGCAAACAGGGCTCCTATAATTCACCCCTCCACTTT; CDR3 protein: CASKQGSYNSPLHF
clone size: -; D gene: -; J gene: TRBJ2-2; V gene: TRBV9; CDR3 DNA: TGTGCCAGCAGCATGGATCCCACCGGGGAGCTGTTTTTT; CDR3 protein: CASSMDPTGELFF
clone size: -; D gene: -; J gene: TRBJ2-7; V gene: TRBV4-3; CDR3 DNA: TGCGCCAGCAGCCAAGATCATCCGAGCCCGGGGGAGCAGTACTTC; CDR3 protein: CASSQDHPSPGEQYF
clone size: -; D gene: -; J gene: TRBJ2-3; V gene: TRBV30; CDR3 DNA: TGTGCCTGGGACAAGGGGTCTAGCACAGATACGCAGTATTTT; CDR3 protein: CAWDKGSSTDTQYF
clone size: -; D gene: -; J gene: TRBJ2-6; V gene: TRBV7-6; CDR3 DNA: TGTGCCAGCAGCCCCCAGGCAGGGACATTTGGGGCCAACGTCCTGACTTTC; CDR3 protein: CASSPQAGTFGANVLTF
clone size: -; D gene: -; J gene: TRBJ2-5; V gene: TRBV5-1; CDR3 DNA: TGCGCCAGCAGCTTTTTTTCTATGGACGAAGAAGAGACCCAGTACTTC; CDR3 protein: CASSFFSMDEEETQYF
clone size: -; D gene: -; J gene: TRBJ2-3; V gene: TRBV5-6; CDR3 DNA: TGTGCCAGCAGCCCCATTGGGGGGAAAACAGATACGCAGTATTTT; CDR3 protein: CASSPIGGKTDTQYF
clone size: -; D gene: TRBD2; J gene: TRBJ2-3; V gene: TRBV11-2; CDR3 DNA: TGTGCCAGCAGCCTGGGACTAGCGGGGGCTTTAGTAACTGATACGCAGTATTTT; CDR3 protein: CASSLGLAGALVTDTQYF
clone size: -; D gene: -; J gene: TRBJ2-5; V gene: TRBV25-1; CDR3 DNA: TGTGCCAGCAGTGAATCGGGACGGAAGGTCCAAGAGACCCAGTACTTC; CDR3 protein: CASSESGRKVQETQYF
clone size: -; D gene: -; J gene: TRBJ2-7; V gene: TRBV7-9; CDR3 DNA: TGTGCCAGCAGCTTAGTGTTGTACGAGCAGTACTTC; CDR3 protein: CASSLVLYEQYF
clone size: -; D gene: TRBD2; J gene: TRBJ2-7; V gene: TRBV13; CDR3 DNA: TGTGCCAGCAGCCCGGGGGGTAGCTCCTACGAGCAGTACTTC; CDR3 protein: CASSPGGSSYEQYF
clone size: -; D gene: TRBD1; J gene: TRBJ2-4; V gene: TRBV14; CDR3 DNA: TGTGCCAGCAGCCAAGACAGGGGGATTCAGTACTTC; CDR3 protein: CASSQDRGIQYF
clone size: few; D gene: -; J gene: TRBJ2-7; V gene: TRBV2; CDR3 DNA: TGTGCCAGCAGTTGGGCTTCCCCCACCTACGAGCAGTACTTC; CDR3 protein: CASSWASPTYEQYF
clone size: -; D gene: TRBD1; J gene: TRBJ2-7; V gene: TRBV5-6; CDR3 DNA: TGTGCCAGCAGCTTGGGGCAGGGGGCCGCCTACGAGCAGTACTTC; CDR3 protein: CASSLGQGAAYEQYF
clone size: -; D gene: -; J gene: TRBJ2-3; V gene: TRBV5-1; CDR3 DNA: TGCGCCAGCAGCTTGGAACCGGATACGCAGTATTTT; CDR3 protein: CASSLEPDTQYF
clone size: -; D gene: TRBD1; J gene: TRBJ1-5; V gene: TRBV7-9; CDR3 DNA: TGTGCCAGCAGCTTAGGGACAGGGAACCAGCCCCAGCATTTT; CDR3 protein: CASSLGTGNQPQHF
clone size: -; D gene: -; J gene: TRBJ2-7; V gene: TRBV15; CDR3 DNA: TGTGCCACCAGTGAAGGAACAGGAATATCCTACGAGCAGTACTTC; CDR3 protein: CATSEGTGISYEQYF
clone size: -; D gene: -; J gene: TRBJ2-5; V gene: TRBV11-2; CDR3 DNA: TGTGCCAGCAGTTCGGGACTCGGACTCTCAATTGAGGAGACCCAGTACTTC; CDR3 protein: CASSSGLGLSIEETQYF
clone size: -; D gene: TRBD1; J gene: TRBJ2-1; V gene: TRBV5-6; CDR3 DNA: TGTGCCAGCAGCCCCGATGGGGGACAGGTTTACAATGAGCAGTTCTTC; CDR3 protein: CASSPDGGQVYNEQFF
clone size: -; D gene: TRBD1; J gene: TRBJ1-1; V gene: TRBV19; CDR3 DNA: TGTGCCAGTAGTATGGGACAGGGGCGAGAAGCTTTCTTT; CDR3 protein: CASSMGQGREAFF
clone size: -; D gene: -; J gene: TRBJ2-7; V gene: TRBV11-2; CDR3 DNA: TGTGCCAGCAGCTTAGGTCCCGGGAGTGCCTACGAGCAGTACTTC; CDR3 protein: CASSLGPGSAYEQYF
clone size: -; D gene: -; J gene: TRBJ1-2; V gene: TRBV19; CDR3 DNA: TGTGCCAGTAGTCCAAGGGCTCACAACTATGGCTACACCTTC; CDR3 protein: CASSPRAHNYGYTF
clone size: -; D gene: -; J gene: TRBJ1-4; V gene: TRBV5-8; CDR3 DNA: TGTGCCAGCAGCTTGGAGGGCAGGCCTAATGAAAAACTGTTTTTT; CDR3 protein: CASSLEGRPNEKLFF
clone size: -; D gene: TRBD2; J gene: TRBJ2-7; V gene: TRBV6-6; CDR3 DNA: TGTGCCAGCAGCATTACCTCTAGCGGGAGTTCTTACGAGCAGTACTTC; CDR3 protein: CASSITSSGSSYEQYF
clone size: -; D gene: -; J gene: TRBJ1-2; V gene: TRBV7-9; CDR3 DNA: TGTGCCAGCAGCTTAATTCTGGTAAACTATGGCTACACCTTC; CDR3 protein: CASSLILVNYGYTF
clone size: -; D gene: TRBD2; J gene: TRBJ2-1; V gene: TRBV27; CDR3 DNA: TGTGCCAGCAGTTTAGGGGGGGGTCGGAGTGAGCAGTTCTTC; CDR3 protein: CASSLGGGRSEQFF
clone size: once; D gene: -; J gene: TRBJ1-4; V gene: TRBV6-6; CDR3 DNA: TGTGCCAGCAGTTACTCGGAGGACCTTAATGAAAAACTGTTTTTT; CDR3 protein: CASSYSEDLNEKLFF
clone size: -; D gene: TRBD2; J gene: TRBJ2-3; V gene: TRBV6-5; CDR3 DNA: TGTGCCAGCAGCACTAGCGGGGGGGCCGATACGCAGTATTTT; CDR3 protein: CASSTSGGADTQYF
clone size: -; D gene: TRBD2; J gene: TRBJ2-1; V gene: TRBV30; CDR3 DNA: TGTGCCTGGAGCGAAGGACTAGCGAGTAATGAGCAGTTCTTC; CDR3 protein: CAWSEGLASNEQFF
clone size: -; D gene: -; J gene: TRBJ2-2; V gene: TRBV25-1; CDR3 DNA: TGTGCCAGCAGTGGCCCGAACACCGGGGAGCTGTTTTTT; CDR3 protein: CASSGPNTGELFF
clone size: -; D gene: -; J gene: TRBJ2-5; V gene: TRBV5-1; CDR3 DNA: TGCGCCAGCAGCTTGGAGGCGGCAGTCCAAGAGACCCAGTACTTC; CDR3 protein: CASSLEAAVQETQYF
clone size: -; D gene: -; J gene: TRBJ1-6; V gene: TRBV5-6; CDR3 DNA: TGTGCCAGCGGACGCGGATGGGCCAGCTCCTATAATTCACCCCTCCACTTT; CDR3 protein: CASGRGWASSYNSPLHF
clone size: -; D gene: -; J gene: TRBJ1-1; V gene: TRBV2; CDR3 DNA: TGTGCCAGTAATCCGAGGGGGGAGCACTACACTGAAGCTTTCTTT; CDR3 protein: CASNPRGEHYTEAFF
clone size: -; D gene: TRBD1; J gene: TRBJ1-2; V gene: TRBV2; CDR3 DNA: TGTGCCAGCAGTCAAAAGGACAGGGGGCGCTTCTATGGCTACACCTTC; CDR3 protein: CASSQKDRGRFYGYTF
clone size: -; D gene: -; J gene: TRBJ2-5; V gene: TRBV30; CDR3 DNA: TGTGCCGGAACCTTTGGGGAGACCCAGTACTTC; CDR3 protein: CAGTFGETQYF
clone size: -; D gene: -; J gene: TRBJ1-5; V gene: TRBV9; CDR3 DNA: TGTGCCAGCAGCGTAGAAATAGGGGGGCGGATCTTTTTT; CDR3 protein: CASSVEIGGRIFF
clone size: once; D gene: -; J gene: TRBJ2-1; V gene: TRBV7-2; CDR3 DNA: TGTGCCAGCAGAGCTTATGACGGGAGCTACAATGAGCAGTTCTTC; CDR3 protein: CASRAYDGSYNEQFF